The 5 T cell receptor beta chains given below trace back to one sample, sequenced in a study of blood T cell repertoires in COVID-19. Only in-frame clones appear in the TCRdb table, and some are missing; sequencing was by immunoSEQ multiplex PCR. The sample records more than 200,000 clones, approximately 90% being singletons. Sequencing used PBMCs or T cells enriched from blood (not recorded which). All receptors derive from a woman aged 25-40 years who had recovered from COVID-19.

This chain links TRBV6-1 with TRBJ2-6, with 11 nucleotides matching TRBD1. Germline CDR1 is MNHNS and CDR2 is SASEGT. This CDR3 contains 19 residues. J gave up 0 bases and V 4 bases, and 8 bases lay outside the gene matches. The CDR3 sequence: CASSVFGTGGNSGANVLTF. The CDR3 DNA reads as TGTGCCAGCAGTGTTTTTGGGACAGGGGGAAACTCTGGGGCCAACGTCCTGACTTTC.

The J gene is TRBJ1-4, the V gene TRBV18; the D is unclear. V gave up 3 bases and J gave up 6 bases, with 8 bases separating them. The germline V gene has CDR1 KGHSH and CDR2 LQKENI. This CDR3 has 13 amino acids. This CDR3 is CASSPERDEKLFF. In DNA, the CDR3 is TGTGCCAGCTCACCGGAGAGGGATGAAAAACTGTTTTTT.

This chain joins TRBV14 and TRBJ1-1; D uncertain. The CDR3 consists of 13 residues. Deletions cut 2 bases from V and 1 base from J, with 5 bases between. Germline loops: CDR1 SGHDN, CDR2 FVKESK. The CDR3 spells CASSQHQNTEAFF. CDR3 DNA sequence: TGTGCCAGCAGCCAACATCAGAACACTGAAGCTTTCTTT.

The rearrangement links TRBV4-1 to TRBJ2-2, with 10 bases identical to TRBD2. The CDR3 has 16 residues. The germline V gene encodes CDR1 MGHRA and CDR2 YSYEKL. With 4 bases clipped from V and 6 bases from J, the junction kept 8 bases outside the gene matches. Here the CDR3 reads CASSLRAGGPAGELFF. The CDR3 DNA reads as TGCGCCAGCAGCCTAAGAGCGGGAGGGCCCGCCGGGGAGCTGTTTTTT.

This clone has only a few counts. The CDR3 DNA reads TGTGCCAGCAGTTACTCGGAAGACAGAGATAATTCACCCCTCCACTTT. This encodes CASSYSEDRDNSPLHF. V is TRBV6-5 and J is TRBJ1-6, with D possibly matching TRBD1 (5 bases). Trimming removed 0 bases at V and 5 bases at J, with 11 bases between. Germline V gene data show CDR1 as MNHEY and CDR2 as SVGAGI. The CDR3 totals 16 residues.